This TCR beta chain was found in a study of blood T cells in healthy people across ages. Notes on the study in general: When set beside aged donors, long-lived donors presented more naive CD4+ cells and higher diversity. There was no known CMV status for donors, so expanded clonotype changes were possibly confounded.

Notes on this clonotype: The antigen is undetermined.

A second about 7 to 12 cycle PCR used barcoded and J-beta primers. TCRdb recomputed calls from the 5' RACE reads with MiXCR, one row per CDR3 protein. The sample records about a million distinct CDR3 sequences, 35% to 40% being singletons. It was 9.5 to 10 milliliters of peripheral blood that were drawn from each donor. Isolating PBMCs gave at least 7 million of these cells per sample. Germline V gene data show CDR1 as SQVTM and CDR2 as ANQGSEA. V lost 2 bases and J lost 4, with 14 bases in between. The CDR3 has 14 residues. Sequencing was done on a sample of blood. The chain is built from TRBV29-1 and TRBJ1-1; possible D gene TRBD1, 6 bases. This receptor was obtained from a man aged 18 to 29 in good health. The CDR3 loop is CSVEPGPRGTEAFF. The CDR3, as DNA: TGCAGCGTTGAACCGGGACCCAGGGGCACTGAAGCTTTCTTT. Supplemented by reference TRBV29-1 and TRBJ1-1, the full variable domain reads SAVISQKPSRDICQRGTSLTIQCQVDSQVTMMFWYRQQPGQSLTLIATANQGSEATYESGFVIDKFPISRPNLTFSTLTVSNMSPEDSSIYLCSVEPGPRGTEAFFGQGTRLTVV.